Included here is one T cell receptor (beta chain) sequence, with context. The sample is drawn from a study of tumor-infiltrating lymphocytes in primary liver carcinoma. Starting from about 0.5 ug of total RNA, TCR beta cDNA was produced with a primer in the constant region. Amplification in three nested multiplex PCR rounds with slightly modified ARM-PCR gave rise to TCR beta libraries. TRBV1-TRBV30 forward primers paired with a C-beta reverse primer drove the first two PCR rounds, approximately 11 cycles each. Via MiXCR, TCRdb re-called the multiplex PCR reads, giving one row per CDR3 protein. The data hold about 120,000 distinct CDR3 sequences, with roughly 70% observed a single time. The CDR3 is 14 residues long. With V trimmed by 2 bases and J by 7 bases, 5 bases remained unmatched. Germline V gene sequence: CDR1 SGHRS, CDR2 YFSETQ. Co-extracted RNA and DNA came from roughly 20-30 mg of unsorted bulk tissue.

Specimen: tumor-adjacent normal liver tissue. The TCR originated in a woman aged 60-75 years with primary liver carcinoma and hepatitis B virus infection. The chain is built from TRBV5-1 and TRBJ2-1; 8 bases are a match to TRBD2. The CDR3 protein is CASSFSGNRNEQFF. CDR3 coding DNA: TGCGCCAGCAGCTTTAGCGGGAACAGGAATGAGCAGTTCTTC.